A selection of T cell receptor beta chains follows, all from one sample in a study of vaccination and CD4 T cells after COVID-19. TCRdb re-called the PCR reads through MiXCR, storing one row per CDR3 protein. The sample records 17,000 or so distinct CDR3 sequences, more than 45% being singletons. No antigen is known for these receptors. The sample here was CD4+ T cells from blood, cultured in vitro, taken before SARS-CoV-2 vaccination. The source of these receptors is a human donor who had recovered from COVID-19. Both conserved end residues are part of each CDR3. D genes are given only for firm matches. Clone sizes are given selectively: once, few, many, or a class where the clone is expanded.

TRBV25-1	TRBJ1-1	few	TRBD1	CASTGTGGLAGGRAFF	TGTGCCAGCACGGGAACAGGGGGTCTGGCAGGAGGTCGAGCTTTCTTT
TRBV10-2	TRBJ1-5	NA	NA	CASTSAGRNQPQHF	TGCGCCAGCACGTCGGCAGGGCGCAATCAGCCCCAGCATTTT
TRBV11-1	TRBJ1-1	NA	NA	CASRINGRENTEAFF	TGTGCCAGCAGGATAAACGGGAGAGAGAACACTGAAGCTTTCTTT
TRBV14	TRBJ1-1	NA	NA	CASSQFSGATGEAFF	TGTGCCAGCAGTCAATTCTCGGGTGCAACTGGAGAAGCTTTCTTT
TRBV20-1	TRBJ2-7	few	TRBD2	CSATSGGSYEQYF	TGCAGTGCTACTAGCGGCGGCTCCTACGAGCAGTACTTC
TRBV6-5	TRBJ1-2	few	NA	CASSYGQGRNYGYTF	TGTGCCAGCAGTTACGGGCAGGGGCGAAACTATGGCTACACCTTC
TRBV7-2	TRBJ2-2	NA	TRBD2	CASSLRLAGGANTGELFF	TGTGCCAGCAGCTTAAGACTAGCGGGAGGCGCGAACACCGGGGAGCTGTTTTTT
TRBV12-3/TRBV12-4	TRBJ1-1	NA	NA	CASSHYRDGTEAFF	TGTGCCAGCAGCCACTACAGGGACGGGACTGAAGCTTTCTTT
TRBV19	TRBJ1-2	NA	NA	CATGQGGEPVGYTF	TGTGCCACGGGCCAAGGAGGGGAGCCGGTTGGCTACACCTTC
TRBV24-1	TRBJ2-1	few	TRBD2	CATSDPQREYNEQFF	TGTGCCACCAGTGATCCCCAGCGGGAGTATAATGAGCAGTTCTTC
TRBV7-9	TRBJ2-1	few	TRBD1	CASSPGVTGVYNEQFF	TGTGCCAGCAGCCCGGGGGTGACAGGGGTCTACAATGAGCAGTTCTTC
TRBV19	TRBJ2-7	NA	NA	CATSEPVDYEQYF	TGTGCCACCTCAGAGCCCGTTGACTACGAGCAGTACTTC
TRBV20-1	TRBJ1-5	NA	TRBD1	CSATDRANQPQHF	TGCAGTGCAACCGACAGGGCCAATCAGCCCCAGCATTTT
TRBV27	TRBJ1-6	few	TRBD1	CASSFRGASYNSPLHF	TGTGCCAGCAGTTTCAGGGGGGCCTCCTATAATTCACCCCTCCACTTT
TRBV2	TRBJ2-7	NA	NA	CASRGRYEQYF	TGTGCCAGCCGAGGCCGCTACGAGCAGTACTTC
TRBV6-1	TRBJ1-5	few	NA	CASAVGRAYSNQPQHF	TGTGCCAGCGCCGTCGGCAGGGCTTATAGCAATCAGCCCCAGCATTTT
TRBV12-3/TRBV12-4	TRBJ2-6	NA	NA	CASSPHLTGRGANVLTF	TGTGCCAGCAGCCCACACCTAACAGGGCGAGGGGCCAACGTCCTGACTTTC
TRBV6-2/TRBV6-3	TRBJ1-1	few	NA	CASSYTVNTEAFF	TGTGCCAGCAGTTATACAGTGAACACTGAAGCTTTCTTT
TRBV2	TRBJ2-7	NA	TRBD2	CASSGLAEAYEQYF	TGTGCCAGCAGCGGACTAGCGGAAGCCTACGAGCAGTACTTC
TRBV20-1	TRBJ1-5	medium-sized	TRBD1	CSARERTGGEDRRPQHF	TGCAGTGCTAGAGAGAGGACAGGCGGCGAGGATCGGAGGCCCCAGCATTTT
TRBV19	TRBJ1-1	NA	NA	CASSISTGNWNTEAFF	TGTGCCAGTAGTATATCAACAGGCAACTGGAACACTGAAGCTTTCTTT
TRBV6-1	TRBJ2-7	NA	TRBD2	CASSGSGNPYEQYF	TGTGCCAGCAGTGGTAGCGGGAATCCCTACGAGCAGTACTTC
TRBV6-2/TRBV6-3	TRBJ2-2	NA	NA	CASSYGQTNTGELFF	TGTGCCAGCAGTTACGGTCAGACGAACACCGGGGAGCTGTTTTTT
TRBV6-2/TRBV6-3	TRBJ2-7	once	TRBD1	CASSYRGGPGEQYF	TGTGCCAGCAGTTACCGAGGGGGCCCCGGCGAGCAGTACTTC
TRBV27	TRBJ2-3	NA	NA	CASSFAETTDTQYF	TGTGCCAGCAGTTTTGCAGAGACCACAGATACGCAGTATTTT
TRBV6-1	TRBJ1-6	few	TRBD1	CASRPRGQSSPLHF	TGTGCCAGCAGACCCAGGGGACAGAGTTCACCCCTCCACTTT
TRBV7-8	TRBJ2-5	NA	NA	CASSLARVAARHQSETQYF	TGTGCCAGCAGCTTAGCACGGGTGGCGGCCCGGCATCAATCGGAGACCCAGTACTTC
TRBV24-1	TRBJ2-5	NA	TRBD2	CATSEVKGLAGRETQYF	TGTGCCACCAGTGAAGTGAAGGGACTAGCGGGACGAGAGACCCAGTACTTC
TRBV19	TRBJ1-1	few	NA	CASSIEERPGEAFF	TGTGCCAGTAGTATAGAGGAACGGCCCGGAGAGGCTTTCTTT
TRBV7-3	TRBJ2-5	NA	NA	CASSLSARGAQETQYF	TGTGCCAGCAGCTTAAGCGCCAGGGGAGCCCAAGAGACCCAGTACTTC
TRBV6-2/TRBV6-3	TRBJ2-1	NA	NA	CASSYHTGPGTGEQFF	TGTGCCAGCAGTTACCACACAGGGCCGGGTACGGGTGAGCAGTTCTTC
TRBV2	TRBJ2-2	NA	NA	CASRGTTTGELFF	TGTGCCAGCAGAGGAACCACCACCGGGGAGCTGTTTTTT
TRBV6-2/TRBV6-3	TRBJ2-5	NA	TRBD2	CASSYSGGKETQYF	TGTGCCAGCAGTTATAGCGGGGGGAAAGAGACCCAGTACTTC
TRBV6-5	TRBJ2-5	NA	NA	CASSYGRVGETQYF	TGTGCCAGCAGTTACGGCAGGGTAGGCGAGACCCAGTACTTC
TRBV2	TRBJ1-5	few	TRBD1	CASSMGQGNQPQHF	TGTGCCAGCAGTATGGGACAGGGGAATCAGCCCCAGCATTTT
TRBV2	TRBJ1-2	few	NA	CASRDNEPPYGYTF	TGTGCCAGCAGGGATAATGAGCCACCCTATGGCTACACCTTC
TRBV20-1	TRBJ2-5	few	NA	CSARGQAETQYF	TGCAGTGCTAGAGGACAGGCAGAGACCCAGTACTTC
TRBV20-1	TRBJ2-5	few	NA	CSARVIETQYF	TGCAGTGCTAGAGTGATCGAGACCCAGTACTTC
TRBV11-3	TRBJ1-2	NA	NA	CASSHGGDGGYTF	TGTGCCAGCAGCCACGGGGGAGACGGTGGCTACACCTTC
TRBV7-2	TRBJ2-5	NA	TRBD1	CASSFRGQETQYF	TGTGCCAGCAGCTTCAGGGGGCAAGAGACCCAGTACTTC
TRBV11-2	TRBJ2-7	few	TRBD1	CASSWDRVNYEQYF	TGTGCCAGCAGCTGGGACAGGGTGAACTACGAGCAGTACTTC
TRBV11-3	TRBJ2-7	NA	NA	CASSLTGLFGPNSDEQYF	TGTGCCAGCAGCTTAACCGGGCTTTTCGGTCCAAACTCGGACGAGCAGTACTTC